This record concerns one T cell receptor (beta chain) sequence. Other nucleotide sequences from this sample produce the same CDR3. This CDR3 region has 18 residues. Germline loops: CDR1 WNHNN, CDR2 SYGVQD (reference sequence). With 6 bases clipped from V and 0 bases from J, the junction kept 10 bases outside the gene matches. Profiled with immunoSEQ multiplex PCR; TCRdb holds only in-frame clones, not every one. This repertoire shows roughly 410,000 clones, roughly 94% found once; its top ten account for about 0.02%. These data originate in a study of shared T cell receptors in the human thymus. Sequenced: thymocytes. The TCR originated in a human donor. The J gene is TRBJ2-1, the V gene TRBV10-1; 11 bases are a match to TRBD2. As DNA, the CDR3 is TGCGCCAGCAGCGCCGGGACTAGCGGACCGAGCTCCTACAATGAGCAGTTCTTC. Translation: CASSAGTSGPSSYNEQFF.